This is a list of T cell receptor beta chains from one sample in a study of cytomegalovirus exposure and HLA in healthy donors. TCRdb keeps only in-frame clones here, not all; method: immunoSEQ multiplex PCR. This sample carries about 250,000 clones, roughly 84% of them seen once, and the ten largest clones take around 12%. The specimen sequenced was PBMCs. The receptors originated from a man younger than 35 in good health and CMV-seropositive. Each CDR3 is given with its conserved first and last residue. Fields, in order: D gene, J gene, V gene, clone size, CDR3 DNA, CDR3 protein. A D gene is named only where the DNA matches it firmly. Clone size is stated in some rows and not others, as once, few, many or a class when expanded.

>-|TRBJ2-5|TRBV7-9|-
TGTGCCAGCAGCTCCAGTGGGGAGACCCAGTACTTC
CASSSSGETQYF
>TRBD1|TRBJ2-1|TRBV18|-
TGTGCCAGCTCACCACTGGGGACAGGGGGCACCAATGAGCAGTTCTTC
CASSPLGTGGTNEQFF
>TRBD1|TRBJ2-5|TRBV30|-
TGTGCCTGGAGTACCACAGGGGTGGCAGAGACCCAGTACTTC
CAWSTTGVAETQYF
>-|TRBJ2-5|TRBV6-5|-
TGTGCCAGCAGTTATGATTTACGGCAGCCTGAAGAGACCCAGTACTTC
CASSYDLRQPEETQYF
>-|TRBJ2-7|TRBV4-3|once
TGCGCCAGCAGCCAACAGGCCCGGGCCCTACTCCCCCACGAGCAGTACTTC
CASSQQARALLPHEQYF
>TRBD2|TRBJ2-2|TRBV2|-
TGTGCCAGCGTTTATGTTCGGGGGGCCGGGGAGCTGTTTTTT
CASVYVRGAGELFF
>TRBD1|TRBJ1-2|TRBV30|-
TGTGCCTGGACGGACAGGCCAGTTTATGGCTACACCTTC
CAWTDRPVYGYTF
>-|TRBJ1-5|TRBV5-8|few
TGTGCCAGCAGATTTGACAGAGGGGGGAATCAGCCCCAGCATTTT
CASRFDRGGNQPQHF
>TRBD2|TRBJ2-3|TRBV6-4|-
TGTGCCAGCAGTGACTCGTCGGCGGGAGGGGTCACAGATACGCAGTATTTT
CASSDSSAGGVTDTQYF
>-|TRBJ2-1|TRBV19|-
TGTGCCAGTAGTATGTCGGCCTACAATGAGCAGTTCTTC
CASSMSAYNEQFF
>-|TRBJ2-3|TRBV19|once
TGTGCCACTAGCCCCGTCGCGGTTAGCACAGATACGCAGTATTTT
CATSPVAVSTDTQYF
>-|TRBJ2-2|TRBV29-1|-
TGCAGCGGCAGGGTTACGAACACCGGGGAGCTGTTTTTT
CSGRVTNTGELFF
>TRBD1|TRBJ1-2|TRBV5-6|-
TGTGCCAGCAACAGGGACAGGGCGGCGTATGGCTACACCTTC
CASNRDRAAYGYTF
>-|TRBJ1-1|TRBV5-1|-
TGCGCCAGCAGCCCGGCGGCAGGCTCCCACACTGAAGCTTTCTTT
CASSPAAGSHTEAFF
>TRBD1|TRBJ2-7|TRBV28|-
TGTGCCAGCAGCTATCCCCTGGTGGGACAGGGCTACGAGCAGTACTTC
CASSYPLVGQGYEQYF
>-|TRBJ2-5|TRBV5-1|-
TGCGCCAGCAGCTTACAGGGTGGCGAGACCCAGTACTTC
CASSLQGGETQYF
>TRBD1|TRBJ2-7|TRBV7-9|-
TGTGCCAGCAGATCCGGGACAGGACCTAACGAGCAGTACTTC
CASRSGTGPNEQYF
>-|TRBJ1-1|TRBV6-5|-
TGTGCCAGCAGAAGACCCTACCCGGCCCCTGAAGCTTTCTTT
CASRRPYPAPEAFF
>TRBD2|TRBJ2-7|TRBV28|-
TGTGCCAGCATTTCCCTTAGGGAGGGCCGCTACGAGCAGTACTTC
CASISLREGRYEQYF
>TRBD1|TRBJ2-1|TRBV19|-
TGTGCCAGTAGTATGGACAGGGTCCCGTTCTTC
CASSMDRVPFF
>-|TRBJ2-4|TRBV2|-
TGTGCCAGCAGTGCGTTACACCGGGAGCTCAAAAACATTCAGTACTTC
CASSALHRELKNIQYF
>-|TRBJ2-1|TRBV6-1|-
TGTGCCAGCAGTGAAGGGTCTTGGGACGACAATGAGCAGTTCTTC
CASSEGSWDDNEQFF
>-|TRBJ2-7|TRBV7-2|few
TGTGCCAGCCGTAGCGGAGGGAGTGGGTACGAGCAGTACTTC
CASRSGGSGYEQYF
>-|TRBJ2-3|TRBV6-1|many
TGTGCCAGCAGTGAATCTGAGGGAGGGGGAGATACGCAGTATTTT
CASSESEGGGDTQYF
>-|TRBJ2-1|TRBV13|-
TGTGCCAGCAGCTTACCAACTTACAATGAGCAGTTCTTC
CASSLPTYNEQFF
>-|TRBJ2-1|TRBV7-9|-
TGTGCCAGCAGCTTAGAACCTGGTCCGGAGCAGTTCTTC
CASSLEPGPEQFF
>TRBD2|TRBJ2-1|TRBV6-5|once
TGTGCCAGCAGTTCATTAGCGGGAGCCTACAATGAGCAGTTCTTC
CASSSLAGAYNEQFF
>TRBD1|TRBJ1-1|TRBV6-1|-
TGTGCCAGCAGTAAAACCGGGACAGGGACTGAAGCTTTCTTT
CASSKTGTGTEAFF
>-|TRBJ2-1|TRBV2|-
TGTGCCAGCAGTGAGGGCCGAGTGGGGAATGAGCAGTTCTTC
CASSEGRVGNEQFF
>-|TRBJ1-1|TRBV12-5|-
TGTGCTGGTGAAGGGGAGAGCACTGAAGCTTTCTTT
CAGEGESTEAFF
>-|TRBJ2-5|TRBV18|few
TGTGCCAGCTCACCCTTCACGGGACCTCAAGAGACCCAGTACTTC
CASSPFTGPQETQYF
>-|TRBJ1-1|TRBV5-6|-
TGTGCCAGCAGCTTGGCCGGGCAGGGGAACACTGAAGCTTTCTTT
CASSLAGQGNTEAFF
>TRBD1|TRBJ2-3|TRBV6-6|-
TGTGCCAGCAGTTATGGGCAGGGGGTAAGAACAGATACGCAGTATTTT
CASSYGQGVRTDTQYF
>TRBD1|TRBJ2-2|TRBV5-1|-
TGCGCCAGCAGCTTTCGGACAGGGGTAGGGGCCGGGGAGCTGTTTTTT
CASSFRTGVGAGELFF
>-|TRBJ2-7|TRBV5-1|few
TGCGCCAGCAGCTTCGACAGCTCCTACGAGCAGTACTTC
CASSFDSSYEQYF
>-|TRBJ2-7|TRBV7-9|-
TGTGCCAGCAGCTTAGCGGGGGACGAGCAGTACTTC
CASSLAGDEQYF
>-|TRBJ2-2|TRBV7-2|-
TGTGCCAGCAGCCCGGGGGGCACACTCGGGGAGCTGTTTTTT
CASSPGGTLGELFF